The present entry profiles one T cell receptor beta chain with its context. Its antigen is not known. The record originates from a study of Ad26.COV2.S vaccination and SARS-CoV-2 variants. On the study more broadly: The donor was enrolled in the Ad26.COV2.S arm of the COV1001 trial. Study findings and constraints: The TCR-based breadth and depth measures might underestimate overall T cell responses. Placebo recipients and vaccine recipients were similar in non-spike TCR breadth. Vaccinees reportedly had broad spike-specific CD8+ and CD4+ T cell responses.

The germline V gene has CDR1 SQVTM and CDR2 ANQGSEA. The V and J ends lost 5 bases and 1 base respectively, with 7 bases between them. This CDR3 spans 12 amino acids. Using immunoSEQ multiplex PCR, the repertoire was profiled, and TCRdb retains in-frame clones only, with some absent. This table holds about 350,000 clones, about nine tenths found once. The treatment denotes: some 19 received Ad26.COV2.S at low or high dose, single or two shots; about 5 received placebo; per-sample allocation not given. Collection of samples fell on day 63 after the first vaccine or placebo injection. The V and J genes are TRBV29-1 and TRBJ2-3; D is undetermined. This sequence originates from a person aged 18-60 years who received the Ad26.COV2.S COVID-19 vaccine or a placebo. The sequenced sample was peripheral blood, obtained in a trial of Ad26.COV2.S vaccine versus placebo. The CDR3 sequence is CSVSSRTDTQYF. The CDR3 coding sequence is TGCAGCGTTAGCTCCCGCACAGATACGCAGTATTTT.